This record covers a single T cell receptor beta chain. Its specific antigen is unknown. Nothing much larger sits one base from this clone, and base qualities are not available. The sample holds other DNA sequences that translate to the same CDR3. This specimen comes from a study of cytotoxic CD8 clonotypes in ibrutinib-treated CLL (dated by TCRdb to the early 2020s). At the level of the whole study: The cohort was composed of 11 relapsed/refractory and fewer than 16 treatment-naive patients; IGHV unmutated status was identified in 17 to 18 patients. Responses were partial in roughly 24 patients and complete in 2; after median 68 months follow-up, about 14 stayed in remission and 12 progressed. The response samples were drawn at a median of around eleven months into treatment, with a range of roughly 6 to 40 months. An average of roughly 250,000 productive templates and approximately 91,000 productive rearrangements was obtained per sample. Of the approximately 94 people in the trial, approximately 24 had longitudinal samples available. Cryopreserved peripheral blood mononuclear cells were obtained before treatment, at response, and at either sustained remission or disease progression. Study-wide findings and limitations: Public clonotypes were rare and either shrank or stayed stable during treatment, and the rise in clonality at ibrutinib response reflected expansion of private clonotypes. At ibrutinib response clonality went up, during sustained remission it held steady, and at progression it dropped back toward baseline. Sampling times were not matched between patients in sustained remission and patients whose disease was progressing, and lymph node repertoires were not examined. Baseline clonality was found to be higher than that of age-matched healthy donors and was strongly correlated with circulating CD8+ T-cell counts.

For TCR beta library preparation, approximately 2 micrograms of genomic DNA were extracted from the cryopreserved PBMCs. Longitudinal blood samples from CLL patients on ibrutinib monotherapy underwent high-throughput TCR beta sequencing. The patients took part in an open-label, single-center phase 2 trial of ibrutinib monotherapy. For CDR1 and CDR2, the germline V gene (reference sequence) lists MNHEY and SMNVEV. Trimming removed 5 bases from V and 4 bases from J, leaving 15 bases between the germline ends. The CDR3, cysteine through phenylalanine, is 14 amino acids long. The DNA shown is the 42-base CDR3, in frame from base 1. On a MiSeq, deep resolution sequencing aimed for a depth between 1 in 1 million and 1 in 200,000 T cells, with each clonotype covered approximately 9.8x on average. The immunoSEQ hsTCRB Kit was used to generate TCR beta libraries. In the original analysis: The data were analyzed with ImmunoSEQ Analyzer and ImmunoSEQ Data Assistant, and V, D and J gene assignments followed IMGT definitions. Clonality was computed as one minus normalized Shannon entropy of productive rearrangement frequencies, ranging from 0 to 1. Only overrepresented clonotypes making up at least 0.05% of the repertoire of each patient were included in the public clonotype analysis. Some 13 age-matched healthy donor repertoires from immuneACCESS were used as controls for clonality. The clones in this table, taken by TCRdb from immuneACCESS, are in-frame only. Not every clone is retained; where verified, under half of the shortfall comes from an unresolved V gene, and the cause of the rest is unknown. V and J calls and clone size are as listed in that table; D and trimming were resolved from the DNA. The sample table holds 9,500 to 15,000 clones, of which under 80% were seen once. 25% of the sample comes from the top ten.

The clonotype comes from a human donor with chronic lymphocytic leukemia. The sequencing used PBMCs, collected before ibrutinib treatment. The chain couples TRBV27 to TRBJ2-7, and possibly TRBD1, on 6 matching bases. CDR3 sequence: CASSKGQGFYEQYF. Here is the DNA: TGTGCCAGCAGTAAAGGGCAGGGGTTTTACGAGCAGTACTTC.